This is a list of T cell receptor beta chains from one sample in a study of blood T cells in healthy people across ages. TCRdb independently ran MiXCR on the 5' RACE reads; one entry per CDR3 protein. There are hundreds of thousands of distinct CDR3 sequences in the sample; 35% to 50% occur only once, and about 30% lies in the top ten. Sample: blood. The receptors originated from a man older than 75 in good health. The CDR3 runs from the conserved cysteine through the conserved F or W. D genes are given only for firm matches. Not every row has a clone size; where given, it reads once, few, many or a size class.

TRBV7-2	16	TRBJ2-1	few	TRBD2	TGTGCCAGCAGTCCGACCGGGACTAGCGGGTACAATGAGCAGTTCTTC	CASSPTGTSGYNEQFF
TRBV4-3	14	TRBJ1-2	few	-	TGCGCCAGCACCCCAGACAGGCTAGACTATGGCTACACCTTC	CASTPDRLDYGYTF
TRBV7-2	18	TRBJ2-7	-	TRBD2	TGTGTCAGCAGCTTAACGCATCCAATGGGTGGGGGGGCCTACGAGCAGTACTTC	CVSSLTHPMGGGAYEQYF
TRBV29-1	14	TRBJ1-2	-	-	TGCAGCGTTGATTCTGGTCCACCGATCTATGGCTACACCTTC	CSVDSGPPIYGYTF
TRBV5-1	16	TRBJ2-7	few	-	TGCGCCAGCAGCTCGCCCGCACGGGGCCGTGGTAACGAGCAGTACTTC	CASSSPARGRGNEQYF
TRBV9	14	TRBJ1-3	-	-	TGTGCCAGCAGCGTAGATACCCAGCAAAACACCATATATTTT	CASSVDTQQNTIYF
TRBV12-3/TRBV12-4	15	TRBJ2-2	-	-	TGTGCCAGCAGTTTTGGGGAGCTTAACACCGGGGAGCTGTTTTTT	CASSFGELNTGELFF
TRBV6-1	13	TRBJ1-1	-	-	TGTGCCAGCAGTGAAAGGGATTACACTGAAGCTTTCTTT	CASSERDYTEAFF
TRBV4-1	16	TRBJ2-2	once	-	TGCGCCAGCAGCGCGCCCGGGACTCCGAACACCGGGGAGCTGTTTTTT	CASSAPGTPNTGELFF
TRBV10-3	13	TRBJ2-3	many	-	TGTGCCATCAGCGCGGTTAGCACAGATACGCAGTATTTT	CAISAVSTDTQYF
TRBV7-2	15	TRBJ2-7	many	TRBD2	TGTGCCAGCAGCGGGCGGGCGGGAGTGGTATACGAGCAGTACTTC	CASSGRAGVVYEQYF
TRBV20-1	16	TRBJ2-3	-	TRBD2	TGCAGTGCTAGAGCCCTGGGACTAGCGAACACAGATACGCAGTATTTT	CSARALGLANTDTQYF
TRBV4-3	13	TRBJ2-3	many	-	TGCGCCAGCAGCCTACGGGGGCCAGATACGCAGTATTTT	CASSLRGPDTQYF
TRBV5-1	19	TRBJ2-3	-	TRBD2	TGCGCCAGCAGCTTGGATGCTAGCGGGGCGTGGCGGAACACAGATACGCAGTATTTT	CASSLDASGAWRNTDTQYF
TRBV15	16	TRBJ1-4	once	-	TGTGCCACCAGCAGCGGGGGCCGCCCAACTAATGAAAAACTGTTTTTT	CATSSGGRPTNEKLFF
TRBV20-1	14	TRBJ2-2	few	-	TGCAGTGCTACCAGGAGGGGTGTCGCCGGGGAGCTGTTTTTT	CSATRRGVAGELFF
TRBV6-5	13	TRBJ1-1	-	-	TGTGCCAGCAGTAGAGGGGTGGACACTGAAGCTTTCTTT	CASSRGVDTEAFF
TRBV9	14	TRBJ2-5	-	-	TGTGCCAGCAGCGCCCTCGGGGGGCGGGAGACCCAGTACTTC	CASSALGGRETQYF
TRBV9	17	TRBJ2-7	-	-	TGTGCCAGCAGCGTAGAGGGCGGATACGGGGTACCCTACGAGCAGTACTTC	CASSVEGGYGVPYEQYF
TRBV9	17	TRBJ2-7	-	TRBD2	TGTGCCAGCAGCGCACCGGGACTAGCGGGAGGAGTCGATGAGCAGTACTTC	CASSAPGLAGGVDEQYF